These 21 T cell receptor beta chains share one sample of origin, sequenced in a study of long-term antiretroviral therapy in people with HIV. With survey level as its setting, the immunoSEQ assay was v3.0. Here immunoSEQ multiplex PCR was the method, and the copy in TCRdb shows in-frame clones only, minus some. The table records about 5,600 clones, more than 70% of them present only once. This specimen consisted of unsorted PBMCs, obtained 1.8 years before starting antiretroviral therapy. The receptors shown here come from a man in his forties with HIV.

The rearrangement uses TRBV27 and TRBJ2-7; D is unresolved. V lost 5 bases, J lost 0 bases, and 14 bases lay in between. Germline V gene data show CDR1 as MNHEY and CDR2 as SMNVEV (reference sequence). This CDR3 is 15 amino acids long. The CDR3 nucleotides read TGTGCCAGCAGTCGAACGATGGACCACTCCTACGAGCAGTACTTC. Amino acids: CASSRTMDHSYEQYF.

The V and J genes are TRBV5-4 and TRBJ1-2; 11 bases match TRBD1. This CDR3 has 14 amino acids. The junction had 6 bases not matched to a gene; V was cut back by 4 bases and J by 7 bases. Per germline, CDR1 SGHNT and CDR2 YYREEE (reference sequence). The DNA of the CDR3 is TGTGCCAGCAGCGTAGGGACAGGGGGACGTGGCTACACCTTC. This translates into CASSVGTGGRGYTF. The entire variable domain, with the rest obtained from reference TRBV5-4 and TRBJ1-2, is as follows: ETGVTQSPTHLIKTRGQQVTLRCSSQSGHNTVSWYQQALGQGPQFIFQYYREEENGRGNFPPRFSGLQFPNYSSELNVNALELDDSALYLCASSVGTGGRGYTFGSGTRLTVV.

The V gene is TRBV2, the J gene TRBJ2-2; 7 bases agree with TRBD1. With 11 bases clipped from V and 1 base from J, the junction kept 19 bases outside the gene matches. The germline CDR1 and CDR2 sequences are SNHLY and FYNNEI. The CDR3 has 18 amino acids. As DNA, the CDR3 is TGTGCCTCTGCTTACTTTCCTGCCGGGACAGTGAACACCGGGGAGCTGTTTTTT. It specifies CASAYFPAGTVNTGELFF.

This rearrangement joins TRBV7-3 to TRBJ2-7; D gene uncertain. Trimming shortened V by 4 bases and J by 6 bases, and 10 bases separated the two germline ends. Germline-derived CDR1 and CDR2 are SGHTA and FQGTGA. This CDR3 spans 12 amino acids. As DNA, the CDR3 is TGTGCCAGCAGCTCCCTAGTTCCCGAGCAGTACTTC. Residues: CASSSLVPEQYF.

The gene calls are TRBV29-1 and TRBJ2-7; TRBD1 is a possible D gene (6 bases). The CDR3 length is 13 residues. The V gene's germline CDR1 is SQVTM and CDR2 ANQGSEA. Trimming shortened V by 4 bases and J by 2 bases, and 12 bases separated the two germline ends. The CDR3 region has the DNA TGCAGCGTTGCACAGGGTGGTCCCTACGAGCAGTACTTC. This translates into CSVAQGGPYEQYF.

This chain links TRBV7-3 with TRBJ2-7; 7 nucleotides match TRBD2. Trimming removed 0 bases from V and 6 bases from J; junction bases left unmatched: 5. The CDR3 has 14 residues. CDR1 is SGHTA and CDR2 is FQGTGA in the germline V gene. CDR3 DNA sequence: TGTGCCAGCAGCTTAACGGGGGGGAAGGGCGAGCAGTACTTC. Its translation is CASSLTGGKGEQYF.

CDR3 amino acids: CASSPPELRTAGRTYNEQFF. The CDR3 bases are TGTGCCAGCTCACCACCGGAACTTCGAACCGCGGGAAGGACCTACAATGAGCAGTTCTTC. The rearrangement links TRBV18 to TRBJ2-1, with D possibly TRBD2 on 6 matching bases. The V and J ends lost 0 bases and 2 bases respectively, with 23 bases between them. The germline V gene has CDR1 KGHSH and CDR2 LQKENI. The CDR3 is 20 residues long.

This chain connects TRBV30 to TRBJ2-3; 11 nucleotides match TRBD2. Trimming took 0 bases from V and 4 from J; bases not matched to a gene: 3. The germline V gene has CDR1 GTSNPN and CDR2 SVGIG (reference sequence). The CDR3 has 15 amino acids. CDR3 DNA sequence: TGTGCCTGGAGTGTAACTAGCGGGAGCTCAGATACGCAGTATTTT. Amino acid sequence: CAWSVTSGSSDTQYF. Looking up the rest from reference TRBV30 and TRBJ2-3 gives the full variable domain: SQTIHQWPATLVQPVGSPLSLECTVEGTSNPNLYWYRQAAGRGLQLLFYSVGIGQISSEVPQNLSASRPQDRQFILSSKKLLLSDSGFYLCAWSVTSGSSDTQYFGPGTRLTVL.

V and J are TRBV19 and TRBJ2-7; 7 nucleotides line up with TRBD1. The CDR3 runs to 13 residues. V lost 4 bases and J lost 3; bases outside the gene matches: 3. The germline V gene encodes CDR1 LNHDA and CDR2 SQIVND (reference sequence). The CDR3 DNA reads as TGTGCCAGTAGTACCCGGGACAGCTACGAGCAGTACTTC. Protein product: CASSTRDSYEQYF.

This clone appeared a single time. The gene calls are TRBV28 and TRBJ1-1; D might be TRBD1 (5 bases). The germline V gene encodes CDR1 MDHEN and CDR2 SYDVKM. This CDR3 is 14 amino acids long. With 4 bases removed from V and 1 base from J, the gap between germline ends came to 10 bases. CDR3 nucleotides: TGTGCCAGCAGTTCGGGGCTGCCGAACACTGAAGCTTTCTTT. Protein: CASSSGLPNTEAFF.

J is TRBJ1-1 and V is TRBV30; D possibly corresponds to TRBD1 (5 bases). Germline V gene lookup returns CDR1 GTSNPN and CDR2 SVGIG (reference sequence). The CDR3 length is 12 residues. V was pared by 6 bases and J by 4 bases, with 12 bases between. The CDR3 here is CACQGLSTEAFF. The CDR3 DNA reads as TGTGCCTGTCAGGGATTGAGCACTGAAGCTTTCTTT.

This clone has only one observation. V is TRBV11-2 and J is TRBJ2-1; no clear D gene. CDR1 and CDR2 from the germline V gene are SGHAT and FQNNGV. V lost 3 bases, J lost 2 bases, and 8 bases lay in between. The CDR3 has 14 amino acids. Written as DNA, the CDR3 is TGTGCCAGCAGCTTTCAAGGAGCCTACAATGAGCAGTTCTTC. It codes for CASSFQGAYNEQFF.

The J gene is TRBJ2-1, the V gene TRBV19, with 10 bases matching TRBD2. Germline assignment: CDR1 LNHDA and CDR2 SQIVND (reference sequence). V shed 2 bases and J 8 bases; nucleotides not matched to a gene: 3. This CDR3 region has 14 residues. The CDR3 protein is CASSINLAGDEQFF. CDR3 coding DNA: TGTGCCAGTAGTATAAATCTAGCGGGAGATGAGCAGTTCTTC.

This clone was observed a few times. J is TRBJ2-7 and V is TRBV7-9; TRBD2 matches at 12 bases. CDR1 is SEHNR and CDR2 is FQNEAQ in the germline V gene (reference sequence). The CDR3 contains 16 residues. With 10 bases clipped from V and 1 base from J, the junction kept 11 bases outside the gene matches. The CDR3 sequence is CATKTTTSGRSYEQYF. The DNA of the CDR3 is TGTGCCACCAAAACTACGACTAGCGGGAGATCCTACGAGCAGTACTTC.

J is TRBJ1-4 and V is TRBV30; D not resolved. The V end lost 4 bases, the J end lost 5 bases, and 17 bases lay between the germline ends. The germline gives CDR1 GTSNPN, CDR2 SVGIG (reference sequence). The CDR3 consists of 15 residues. In DNA form, the CDR3 reads TGTGCCTGGAAAGGAGACAATACAGCGAATGAAAAACTGTTTTTT. Translation: CAWKGDNTANEKLFF. The whole variable domain, remainder taken from reference TRBV30 and TRBJ1-4, is SQTIHQWPATLVQPVGSPLSLECTVEGTSNPNLYWYRQAAGRGLQLLFYSVGIGQISSEVPQNLSASRPQDRQFILSSKKLLLSDSGFYLCAWKGDNTANEKLFFGSGTQLSVL.

The CDR3, as DNA: TGTGCCAGCAGCCTGAGCGGGAGTATAAACATTCAGTACTTC. Protein sequence: CASSLSGSINIQYF. The chain has TRBV5-4 and TRBJ2-4; 8 positions agree with TRBD2. The CDR3 loop spans 14 amino acids. The germline V gene encodes CDR1 SGHNT and CDR2 YYREEE (reference sequence). V gave up 4 bases and J gave up 6 bases; unmatched junction bases: 6.

The V gene is TRBV14, the J gene TRBJ2-1, with 8 bases aligning to TRBD2. The CDR3 runs to 13 residues. V dropped 5 bases and J dropped 10; count of bases not matched to a gene: 7. Germline CDR1 is SGHDN and CDR2 is FVKESK. The CDR3 spells CASSTPGLDEQFF. CDR3 sequence (DNA): TGTGCCAGCAGCACTCCGGGACTAGACGAGCAGTTCTTC.

The rearrangement links TRBV7-2 to TRBJ1-2; no reliable D call. Germline CDR1 reads SGHTA; CDR2 reads FQGNSA. This CDR3 comprises 15 residues. Trimming left V 1 base short and J 4 bases short, with 13 bases between. DNA of the CDR3: TGTGCCAGCAGCTTAGGGATCCGGGTCTTCTATGGCTACACCTTC. Protein product: CASSLGIRVFYGYTF.

This CDR3 reads CASNLGGPEAFF. The CDR3 DNA sequence: TGTGCCAGCAACCTAGGGGGCCCTGAAGCTTTCTTT. V and J are TRBV4-2 and TRBJ1-1, with 7 bases identical to TRBD1. Germline V CDR1 and CDR2: LGHNA, YNFKEQ. Unmatched junction bases numbered 5, after V lost 7 bases and J lost 6 bases. The CDR3 runs to 12 residues.

The V and J genes are TRBV5-3 and TRBJ1-1; TRBD1 aligns across 7 bases. TRBV5-3 is marked as an open reading frame, function uncertain. V lost 8 bases and J lost 6; bases outside the gene matches: 7. This CDR3 spans 12 amino acids. The CDR3 here is CASNLGGPEAFF. DNA for the CDR3: TGTGCCAGCAACCTAGGGGGCCCTGAAGCTTTCTTT.

The rearrangement joins TRBV11-3 to TRBJ2-5, with 7 bases lining up with TRBD2. This CDR3 region has 16 residues. The junction had 9 bases not matched to a gene; V was cut back by 3 bases and J by 2 bases. In germline, CDR1 is SGHNT, CDR2 YENEEA. In DNA, the CDR3 is TGTGCCAGCAGCTTGACTAGCCAACACCCGCAAGAGACCCAGTACTTC. Protein: CASSLTSQHPQETQYF.